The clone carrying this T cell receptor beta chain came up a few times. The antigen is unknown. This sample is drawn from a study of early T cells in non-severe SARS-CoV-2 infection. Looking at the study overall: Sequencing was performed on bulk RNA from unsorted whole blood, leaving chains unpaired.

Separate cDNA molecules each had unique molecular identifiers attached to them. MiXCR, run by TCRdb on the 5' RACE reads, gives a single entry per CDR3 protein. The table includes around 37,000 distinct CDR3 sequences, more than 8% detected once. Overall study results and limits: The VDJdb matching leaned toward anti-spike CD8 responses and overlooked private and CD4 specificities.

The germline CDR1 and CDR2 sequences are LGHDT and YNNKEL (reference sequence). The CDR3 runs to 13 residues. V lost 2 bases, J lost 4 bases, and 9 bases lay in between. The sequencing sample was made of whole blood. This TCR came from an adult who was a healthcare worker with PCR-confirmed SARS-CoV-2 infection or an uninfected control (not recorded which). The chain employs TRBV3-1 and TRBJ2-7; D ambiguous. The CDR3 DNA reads TGTGCCAGCAGCCAACTCCGAGGTTACGAGCAGTACTTC. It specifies CASSQLRGYEQYF.